Presented here are 12 T cell receptor beta chains from one specimen sequenced in a study of neurological immune-mediated disorders. Regarding time point: longitudinal time-point 3. TCRdb reprocessed the 5' RACE reads via MiXCR and lists one record per CDR3 protein. The top ten hold around 8.8% of the sample, which has around 51,000 distinct CDR3 sequences, approximately 12% seen once. Material: PBMCs. The receptors stem from a male donor with HTLV-1-associated myelopathy (HAM/TSP).

This chain links TRBV4-3 with TRBJ1-3; tentatively, D is TRBD1 (6 bases). This CDR3 comprises 16 residues. The V end was cut by 3 bases, the J end by 4 bases, with 16 bases between. Per germline, CDR1 LGHNA and CDR2 YSLEER. The CDR3 loop reads CASSQVTGSLGNTIYF. The DNA of the CDR3 is TGCGCCAGCAGCCAGGTGACAGGTTCGCTGGGAAACACCATATATTTT.

The chain uses TRBV24-1 and TRBJ2-7; tentative D call: TRBD2 (6 bases). Trimming cost V 5 bases and J 10 bases, with 20 bases left between them. CDR1 is KGHDR, CDR2 SFDVKD, per germline. CDR3 length equals 14 residues. CDR3: CATSANTGEETQYF. The CDR3, as DNA: TGTGCCACCAGTGCCAACACGGGGGAAGAGACTCAGTACTTC.

To note about this clonotype: The junction shows a germline mismatch at one end, possibly a read error. This sequence joins TRBV9 and TRBJ2-6, with D uncertain. Looked up from germline, CDR1 is SGDLS and CDR2 is YYNGEE. The CDR3 spans 15 residues. The CDR3 region has the DNA TGTGCCAGCACCTCCCTAGGGTCTGGGACCAACGTCCTGACTTTC. Residues: CASTSLGSGTNVLTF.

This clonotype was counted between two and nine times. CDR3 amino acids: CASSQEQYKYSPLHF. In DNA form, the CDR3 reads TGCGCCAGCAGCCAAGAACAGTATAAGTATTCACCCCTCCACTTT. The rearrangement uses TRBV4-3 and TRBJ1-6; D not certain. From germline, CDR1 is LGHNA and CDR2 YSLEER. V lost 0 bases and J lost 8, with 11 bases in between. This CDR3 has 15 residues.

This clonotype occurred many times. V is TRBV6-5 and J is TRBJ1-2; D unresolved. Germline V gene data show CDR1 as MNHEY and CDR2 as SVGAGI. The CDR3 runs 12 residues. Trimming stripped 5 bases from V and 4 bases from J, with 8 bases between. CDR3 DNA sequence: TGTGCCAGCAGTGAGGGTGGCTATGGCTACACCTTC. This translates into CASSEGGYGYTF.

This clonotype was seen ten or more times. The chain has TRBV29-1 and TRBJ2-3, with 7 bases matching TRBD1. The CDR3 is 16 amino acids. V lost 0 bases to trimming and J lost 2 bases; unmatched junction nucleotides: 8. Germline V gives CDR1 SQVTM, CDR2 ANQGSEA. The CDR3 coding sequence is TGCAGCGTTGAAGATATCTCAGGGGGAAACACAGATACGCAGTATTTT. This encodes CSVEDISGGNTDTQYF.

The sample holds many counts of this clonotype. This rearrangement joins TRBV25-1 to TRBJ2-3, with D possibly called TRBD1 or TRBD2 (5 bases each). The germline V gene has CDR1 MGHDK and CDR2 SYGVNS. There are 16 residues in the CDR3. V lost 2 bases and J lost 2, with 14 bases in between. The CDR3 coding sequence is TGTGCCAGCAGTGAAGGGACGACAAGGATCACAGATACGCAGTATTTT. Protein sequence: CASSEGTTRITDTQYF.

Regarding this clonotype: A read error may be the cause here, since a much bigger clone is one base away. The chain links TRBV5-1 to TRBJ1-1; 7 bases line up with TRBD1. CDR1 SGHRS and CDR2 YFSETQ come from the germline V gene. This CDR3 comprises 15 residues. The trim removed 4 bases at V and 5 bases at J, leaving 11 bases unmatched. CDR3 amino acids: CASSQSDRVLTEAFF. The CDR3 DNA reads TGCGCCAGCAGCCAAAGCGACAGGGTGCTTACTGAAGCTTTCTTT.

This clonotype occurred many times. The chain employs TRBV20-1 and TRBJ1-3; 9 bases are shared with TRBD1. CDR1 is DFQATT, CDR2 SNEGSKA, per germline (reference sequence). The CDR3 length is 12 residues. V lost 6 bases, J lost 8 bases, and 5 bases stayed unmatched. In DNA, the CDR3 is TGCAGTGCCCAACAGGGGGCGCACACCATATATTTT. Protein sequence: CSAQQGAHTIYF.

This clonotype was seen repeatedly, ten times or more. The chain couples TRBV6-1 to TRBJ2-3; TRBD2 is a possible D gene (6 bases). CDR3 length equals 13 residues. Germline V lookup: CDR1 MNHNS, CDR2 SASEGT. Trimming shortened V by 0 bases and J by 9 bases, and 10 bases separated the two germline ends. The CDR3 nucleotides read TGTGCCAGCAGTGAAGCATTAGCGGCAACGCAGTATTTT. It specifies CASSEALAATQYF.

This clonotype was found many times. The V and J genes are TRBV5-1 and TRBJ2-3; TRBD2 might be the D (6 bases). Germline V gene data show CDR1 as SGHRS and CDR2 as YFSETQ. Deletions cut 4 bases from V and 0 bases from J, with 18 bases between. The CDR3 extends over 17 amino acids. The CDR3 spells CASSPHLGGTSTDTQYF. The CDR3 nucleotides are TGCGCCAGCAGCCCCCACTTAGGAGGGACTAGCACAGATACGCAGTATTTT.

The chain has TRBV7-9 and TRBJ1-1, with D possibly TRBD1 on 5 matching bases. The CDR3 length is 12 residues. V dropped 2 bases and J dropped 7 bases, with 8 bases sitting between them. Looked up from germline, CDR1 is SEHNR and CDR2 is FQNEAQ (reference sequence). The CDR3 DNA reads as TGTGCCAGCAGCTTAATGGGGGGTGAAGCTTTCTTT. Protein sequence: CASSLMGGEAFF.